This TCR beta chain stems from a study of T cell repertoires in cytomegalovirus infection. Across the whole study: Alongside well-studied HLA-B-restricted CMV epitopes, recently identified HLA-C-restricted CMV epitopes were also used. Indicated by public TCR beta signatures were CMV infection and matching HLA type.

As for this clonotype: Its antigen remains unidentified.

This CDR3 is built from 16 residues. Between the trimmed V and J ends, which lost 4 bases and 6 bases, there was a span of 16 bases. In germline, CDR1 is SGHDN, CDR2 FVKESK. TCRdb reprocessed the reads with MiXCR, giving one entry per CDR3 protein. The repertoire holds 750,000 to 950,000 distinct CDR3 sequences, with 25% to 30% as singletons. Points from the study as a whole: Individuals carrying CMV plus the relevant HLA were identified by cumulative frequency of public TCR beta families. HLA-C-restricted CMV clonotypes gave the most frequent clonotype in two of eight donors.

Sequencing used cultured CD8+ T cells from PBMCs, obtained from culture after CMV antigen stimulation. The rearrangement links TRBV14 to TRBJ1-6; perhaps TRBD1 as D (5 bases). The TCR was taken from a human donor in good health (CMV status not recorded). Some clones in this sample may be carry-over from other donors' samples. The CDR3 loop reads CASSLTGSGPNSPLHF. CDR3 nucleotides: TGTGCCAGCAGCCTTACGGGATCAGGGCCTAATTCACCCCTCCACTTT.